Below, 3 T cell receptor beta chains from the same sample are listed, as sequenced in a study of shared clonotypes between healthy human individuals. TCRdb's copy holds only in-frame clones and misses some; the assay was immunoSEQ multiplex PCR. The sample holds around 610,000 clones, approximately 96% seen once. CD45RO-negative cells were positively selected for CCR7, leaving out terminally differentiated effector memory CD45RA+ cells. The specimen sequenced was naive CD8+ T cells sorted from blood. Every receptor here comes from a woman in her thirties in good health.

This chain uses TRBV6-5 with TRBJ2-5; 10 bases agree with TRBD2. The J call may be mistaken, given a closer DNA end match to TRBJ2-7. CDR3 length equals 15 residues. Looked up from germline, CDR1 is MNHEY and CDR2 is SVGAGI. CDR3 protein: CASSSGVAGGYEQYF. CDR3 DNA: TGTGCCAGCAGCTCCGGTGTAGCGGGAGGATACGAGCAGTACTTC.

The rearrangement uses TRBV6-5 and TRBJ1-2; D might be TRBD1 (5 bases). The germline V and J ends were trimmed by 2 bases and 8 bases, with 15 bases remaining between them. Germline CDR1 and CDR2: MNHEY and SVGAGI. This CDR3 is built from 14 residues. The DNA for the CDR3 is TGTGCCAGCAGTTACCGGGGCAGGACTAGGGGCTACACCTTC. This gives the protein CASSYRGRTRGYTF.

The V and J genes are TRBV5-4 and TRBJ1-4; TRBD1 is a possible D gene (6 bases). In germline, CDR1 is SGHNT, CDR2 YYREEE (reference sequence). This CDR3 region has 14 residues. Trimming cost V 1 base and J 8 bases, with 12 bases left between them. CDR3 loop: CASSLWGQREKLFF. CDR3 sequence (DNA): TGTGCCAGCAGCTTGTGGGGGCAGAGGGAAAAACTGTTTTTT.